The clone carrying this TCR beta chain was recorded many times. Its antigen is undetermined. Other nucleotide sequences from this sample produce the same CDR3. The unsorted samples took roughly 100 million PBMCs to get genomic DNA. The sample is drawn from a study of shared clonotypes between healthy human individuals. Study-wide points: Sequencing depth was expected to influence donor clonotype sharing.

CDR1 is MGHRA, CDR2 YSYEKL, per germline. Losses at the gene ends were 3 bases for V and 3 bases for J; bases not matched to a gene: 6. The CDR3 sequence is 16 residues long. Deep-level settings were used for running the assay. Profiled with immunoSEQ multiplex PCR; TCRdb holds only in-frame clones, not every one. The sample carries about 470,000 clones, around 79% recorded once. The gene calls are TRBV4-1 and TRBJ2-2; 8 bases agree with TRBD2. The sequenced sample consisted of PBMCs. The TCR sequence derives from a woman aged 40-49 years in good health. Some clones in this sample may be carry-over from other donors' samples. CDR3 DNA: TGCGCCAGCAGCCACCAACTAGCGGATCACACCGGGGAGCTGTTTTTT. Its translation: CASSHQLADHTGELFF.